These 2 T cell receptor beta chains were sequenced from one sample in a study of T cell repertoires in cytomegalovirus infection. TCRdb re-derived calls from the reads in MiXCR, one entry per CDR3 protein. The sample has almost 550,000 distinct CDR3 sequences, 16% seen once. Source material: CD8+ T cells from PBMCs. These receptors were collected from a human donor in good health (CMV status not recorded). Some clones in this sample may be carry-over from other donors' samples.

In this sample, this clonotype turned up many times. J is TRBJ1-1 and V is TRBV7-9; the match to TRBD1 covers 8 bases. The V gene's germline CDR1 is SEHNR and CDR2 FQNEAQ (reference sequence). This CDR3 has 16 amino acids. The V gene end was trimmed by 5 bases and the J gene end by 2 bases; junction bases not matched to a gene: 10. The CDR3 region is CASSPPDRGANTEAFF. The CDR3, as DNA: TGTGCCAGCAGCCCCCCAGACAGGGGCGCTAACACTGAAGCTTTCTTT.

The chain employs TRBV9 and TRBJ1-1; a weak D match, TRBD1 (6 bases). Germline V CDR1 and CDR2: SGDLS, YYNGEE. The CDR3 has 15 residues. The V end was cut by 1 base, the J end by 4 bases, with 14 bases between. The CDR3 loop reads CASSVLEGEGTEAFF. CDR3 coding DNA: TGTGCCAGCAGCGTACTAGAGGGGGAGGGCACTGAAGCTTTCTTT.